Included here is one T cell receptor beta chain sequence, with context. Its target antigen remains unknown. The record has no base qualities; no much larger clone is one base away. At diagnosis, tumor, uninvolved tumor-adjacent lung and peripheral blood were collected and then preserved as a mix of FFPE and fresh-frozen material. For TCR repertoire profiling, blood samples were analyzed in the form of peripheral blood mononuclear cells. The source of the sample is a study of T cells in localized non-small cell lung cancer (dated by TCRdb to 2020 to 2021). Looking at the study overall: The study examined T cell repertoires in roughly 240 patients with early-stage NSCLC and compared tumors with uninvolved tumor-adjacent lungs. Of the NSCLC patients, around 140 were male and 107 were female, and the mean age was roughly 61 years. All 220 or so NSCLC patients in the cohort were treatment-naive and had localized lung tumors that were resected.

The immunoSEQ Assay was used to sequence TCR beta CDR3 regions from DNA. The source study handled its data this way. To compute T cell density, TCR beta template counts were normalized to usable DNA, which was estimated by amplifying housekeeping genes. Using the preseqR package, richness was estimated by extrapolating to 120,000 templates for tissue samples and 400,000 templates for PBMC samples. Clonality was taken to be one minus Pielou's evenness. Tissue-enriched TCRs were identified through differential abundance testing performed on productive amino-acid clonotypes, with a minimum total count of 5 and an alpha of 0.1. The Jaccard Index and the Morisita Overlap Index were used to measure repertoire overlap between compartments. GLIPH clustered TCR beta CDR3s with public tetramer-defined viral CDR3s; viral motifs required at least three viral sequences plus V-gene enrichment. This is the immuneACCESS table as TCRdb keeps it, with only in-frame sequences that have V and J called. A part of the clones is gone; compared with another copy, unresolved V genes explain less than half, and the rest is unexplained. V, J and clone size reflect that table, while D and trimming were determined from the DNA. This sample comprises about 52,000 clones, around 84% of them detected only once. The ten largest make up about 16% of the sample.

As encoded in the germline V gene, CDR1 is SGHTA while CDR2 is FQGNSA. V lost 11 bases and J lost 4 bases; the stretch between them is 21 bases long. The CDR3 holds 15 amino acids from the cysteine to the phenylalanine. The read is trimmed to its CDR3 DNA, 45 bases read in frame from base 1. Results the study describes overall, beyond this receptor: Because multi-region sequencing of the tumors was not done, intratumor heterogeneity could not be ruled out. Of the top 100 tumor clones, a median of around 57 were detected in paired uninvolved adjacent lung; under 30 were also among that lung's top 100. Because the study design was exploratory, TCR variables were selected using unadjusted p-values without false-discovery rate correction. Higher blood T cell density associated with longer overall survival, while higher adjacent-lung clonality associated with shorter survival. Uninvolved tumor-adjacent lung showed the highest T cell clonality, higher than tumor, which suggests more focused antigenic responses in the uninvolved tumor-adjacent lung.

The TCR was taken from a female donor with stage II lung adenocarcinoma. The sequencing used PBMCs, collected before any cancer treatment. The rearranged segments are TRBV7-2 and TRBJ2-1; the D segment could be TRBD1, given 5 matching bases. The bases are TGTGCCGTCCCCCATGGGGCGCGTCAATACAATGAGCAGTTCTTC. Translated, it reads CAVPHGARQYNEQFF.